This T cell receptor (beta chain) derives from a study of cytomegalovirus exposure and HLA in healthy donors. To note about this clone: What it binds is not known.

CDR1 MGHDK and CDR2 SYGVNS come from the germline V gene. The CDR3 length is 13 residues. V was clipped by 5 bases and J by 2 bases, with 10 bases between them. Study-wide results and limits: Common viral pathogens seemed, in a later analysis, to connect with several of the most significant clusters.

These donors, healthy bone marrow donors, were studied. PCR employed 60 Vbeta and 13 Jbeta primers. TCRdb's copy holds only in-frame clones and misses some; the assay was immunoSEQ multiplex PCR. The sample includes roughly 120,000 clones, more than 65% of them seen just once. The sequenced sample was PBMCs. This TCR came from a woman aged 55-75 years in good health and CMV-seropositive. V is TRBV25-1 and J is TRBJ2-7; the D gene is possibly TRBD2 (5 bases). The CDR3 coding sequence is TGTGCCAGCAGTATCGGGGTAACCTACGAGCAGTACTTC. It codes for CASSIGVTYEQYF.